This T cell receptor beta chain comes out of a study of OX40 agonist ivuxolimab in advanced cancers. Study-level background: Allowance was made for prior anti-PD-1, anti-PD-L1 or anti-CTLA-4 therapy, and approximately 40% had some.

CDR1 is SEHNR, CDR2 FQNEAQ, per germline (reference sequence). V was trimmed by 5 bases and J by 8 bases, leaving 21 bases between them. The CDR3 extends over 16 amino acids. Clones were read by immunoSEQ multiplex PCR, and TCRdb kept only the in-frame ones, dropping some. The sample holds approximately 70,000 clones; about 82% are singletons and the top ten take under 1.2%. Study results and caveats: The mean number of expanded clones was higher in CD8+ T cells than in CD4+. Part of the nonresponder group also had normalized T-cell clonal expansion that was low. Near-lowest levels of clonal expansion characterized partial responders at 0.1-3.0 mg/kg.

Remarks on this clone: The antigen is undetermined.

The sample here was CD4+ or CD8+ T cells sorted from blood, taken in a trial of the OX40 agonist ivuxolimab. The TCR was taken from an adult with an advanced solid tumor such as melanoma, head and neck, liver or kidney cancer. The chain couples TRBV7-9 to TRBJ1-4; D possibly corresponds to TRBD1 (6 bases). The DNA of the CDR3 is TGTGCCAGCAGCCGGGTTACGGGGGCCCAGGGGGAAAAACTGTTTTTT. It yields the protein CASSRVTGAQGEKLFF.